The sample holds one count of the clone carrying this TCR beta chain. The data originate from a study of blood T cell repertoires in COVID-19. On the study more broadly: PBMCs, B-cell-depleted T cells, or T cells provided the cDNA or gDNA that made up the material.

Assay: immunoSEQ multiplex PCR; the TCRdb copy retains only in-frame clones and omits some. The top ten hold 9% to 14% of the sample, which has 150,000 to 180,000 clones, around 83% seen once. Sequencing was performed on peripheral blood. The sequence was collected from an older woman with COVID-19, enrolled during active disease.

The CDR3 bases are TGTGCCAGTAGTGGACAGGCCAATTCACCCCTCCACTTT. It specifies CASSGQANSPLHF. The rearrangement joins TRBV19 to TRBJ1-6; 7 nucleotides line up with TRBD1. Trimming at V came to 5 bases and at J to 7 bases, leaving 2 bases not matched to a gene. Germline loops: CDR1 LNHDA, CDR2 SQIVND (reference sequence). This CDR3 is 13 amino acids long.